Included here is one T cell receptor beta chain sequence, with context. This entry belongs to a study of OX40 agonist ivuxolimab in advanced cancers. Germline V gene lookup returns CDR1 ENHRY and CDR2 SYGVKD. The CDR3 runs 16 residues. V gave up 4 bases and J gave up 1 base, with 16 bases separating them. The table came from immunoSEQ multiplex PCR; TCRdb's copy has only in-frame clones and leaves some out. This sample has tens of thousands of clones; 90% to 95% occur once, and the top ten carry around 5%. The J gene is TRBJ1-1, the V gene TRBV10-3; D is unclear. The TCR was taken from an adult with an advanced solid tumor such as melanoma, head and neck, liver or kidney cancer. The sequencing used CD4+ or CD8+ T cells sorted from blood, collected in a trial of the OX40 agonist ivuxolimab. In nucleotides, the CDR3 is TGTGCCATCAGTGTGGTAGGTGCTGGTTCGAACACTGAAGCTTTCTTT. It codes for CAISVVGAGSNTEAFF.